This T cell receptor beta chain was documented in a study of T-cell memory formation after mild COVID-19. Background on the study: There were largely donor-specific TCR clusters. Broader study findings: Second-wave clones peaking on day 37 lacked confirmed SARS-CoV-2 specificity. Pre-infection memory harbored some responding clones, suggesting cross-reactive memory joined. CD4+ contracting clones were found mainly in CM and EM, and CD8+ ones in EMRA.

MiXCR, run by TCRdb on the 5' RACE reads, gives a single entry per CDR3 protein. This table holds almost 350,000 distinct CDR3 sequences, 20% to 25% found once. Trimming removed 5 bases from V and 0 bases from J, with 8 bases in between. The CDR3 sequence is 14 residues long. Germline V gene lookup returns CDR1 SEHNR and CDR2 FQNEAQ (reference sequence). With regard to this clonotype: Its antigen is currently unknown.

This TCR derives from a young man who had mild COVID-19 (a few samples of this study predate the infection). Cell type and time point are not known. The V gene is TRBV7-9, the J gene TRBJ1-3; D gene ambiguous. Source material: PBMCs or a T cell subset sorted from them (not recorded which). In nucleotides, the CDR3 is TGTGCCAGCAGCCATCGGATCTCTGGAAACACCATATATTTT. This gives the protein CASSHRISGNTIYF.